A single sample is the source of the 21 T cell receptor beta chains below, sequenced in a study of regulatory T cells in long-lasting Graves disease. Construction of TCR beta libraries relied on iRepertoire HTBI primers and on Arm-PCR targeting CDR3 regions. MiXCR, applied by TCRdb to the multiplex PCR reads, yields one record per CDR3 protein. The sample has fewer than 500,000 distinct CDR3 sequences; 15% to 20% are singletons. Time point given: newly diagnosed GD, antithyroid drugs for less than 3 months. PBMC RNA served as the TCR library source. The same data also went into a second study, on T cells in Graves' hyperthyroidism and ophthalmopathy.

The sequenced sample was peripheral blood mononuclear cells (PBMCs), obtained at new diagnosis, from a patient treated with antithyroid drugs. The receptors derive from a man aged 40-49 years with Graves disease.

On this clonotype itself: A much bigger clone sits one base away, suggesting this may be a read error. The V gene is TRBV28, the J gene TRBJ2-7; D is perhaps TRBD1 (6 bases). CDR3 length equals 15 residues. Germline V lookup: CDR1 MDHEN, CDR2 SYDVKM. Here the CDR3 reads CASSQGTANLYEHYF. CDR3 nucleotide sequence: TGTGCCAGCAGCCAGGGGACGGCAAATTTATACGAGCATTACTTC.

This clonotype was seen a few times. The V call is TRBV30, the J call TRBJ2-6, with D unclear. V lost 5 bases and J 3 bases, leaving 5 bases between the germline ends. Germline loops: CDR1 GTSNPN, CDR2 SVGIG (reference sequence). This CDR3 has 12 residues. Here the CDR3 DNA reads TGTGCCTGGGGGCTTGGGGCCAACGTCCTGACTTTC. Translation: CAWGLGANVLTF.

This clonotype showed up just a few times. V and J are TRBV7-9 and TRBJ2-1, with 7 nucleotides matching TRBD2. The V and J ends lost 8 bases and 7 bases, in that order; junction bases with no gene match: 11. The CDR3 totals 14 residues. Per germline, CDR1 SEHNR and CDR2 FQNEAQ (reference sequence). CDR3 sequence (DNA): TGTGCCAGCGTCCCGCGGGAGTTGGGGAATGAGCAGTTCTTC. Translation: CASVPRELGNEQFF.

This clonotype was counted many times. The chain carries TRBV5-1 and TRBJ2-7; D possibly matches TRBD1 or TRBD2 (6 bases each). The CDR3 totals 15 residues. The germline V and J ends were trimmed by 3 bases and 1 base, with 14 bases remaining between them. Germline V CDR1 and CDR2: SGHRS, YFSETQ. CDR3 sequence: CASSWGAGRSYEQYF. The CDR3 DNA is TGCGCCAGCAGCTGGGGGGCAGGGCGATCCTACGAGCAGTACTTC.

This clonotype came up a few times. The rearrangement joins TRBV27 to TRBJ2-1; either TRBD1 or TRBD2 may supply D (5 bases each). Trimming left V 7 bases short and J 10 bases short, with 26 bases between. This CDR3 contains 16 residues. Germline CDR1 and CDR2: MNHEY and SMNVEV (reference sequence). CDR3 residues: CASKVSPGRLQWEQFF. CDR3 nucleotides: TGTGCCAGCAAGGTCAGTCCGGGACGCCTACAATGGGAGCAGTTCTTC.

This clonotype was counted many times. The chain is built from TRBV18 and TRBJ1-2; D is uncertain. Germline-derived CDR1 and CDR2 are KGHSH and LQKENI. This CDR3 comprises 12 residues. Trimming stripped 2 bases from V and 8 bases from J, with 9 bases between. In DNA, the CDR3 is TGTGCCAGCTCACCAGGGGTTGGCGGCTACACCTTC. This translates into CASSPGVGGYTF.

There are many counts of this clonotype. The rearrangement uses TRBV30 and TRBJ1-6; maybe TRBD1 (6 bases). The germline V gene has CDR1 GTSNPN and CDR2 SVGIG (reference sequence). V was shortened by 0 bases and J by 3 bases, with 9 bases between the two germline ends. CDR3 length: 15 residues. CDR3 DNA sequence: TGTGCCTGGAGTGTACCGGACAGCTATAATTCACCCCTCCACTTT. Translation: CAWSVPDSYNSPLHF.

Concerning this clonotype: This may arise from a read error, as a much more abundant clone is one base away. The chain carries TRBV6-9 and TRBJ2-7; D remains unclear. Germline-derived CDR1 and CDR2 are MNHGY and SVAAGI. This CDR3 comprises 16 residues. The V end was cut by 3 bases, the J end by 3 bases, with 18 bases between. The DNA for the CDR3 is TGTGCCAGCAGTTACAGTGTACTGTACGGAGACTACGAGCAGTACTTC. Translated: CASSYSVLYGDYEQYF.

The chain uses TRBV5-1 and TRBJ2-7, with D perhaps given as TRBD1 or TRBD2 (6 bases each). Trimming shortened V by 4 bases and J by 6 bases, and 20 bases separated the two germline ends. The CDR3 runs 15 residues. CDR1 is SGHRS, CDR2 YFSETQ, per germline. CDR3 bases: TGCGCCAGCAGCCCCGAGGGGGGCCTCTCGCGCGAGCAGTACTTC. It encodes CASSPEGGLSREQYF.

This clonotype was recorded a few times. This chain uses TRBV29-1 with TRBJ2-3; the D call may be TRBD1 or TRBD2 (5 bases each). V gave up 1 base and J gave up 5 bases, with 16 bases separating them. Germline CDR1 is SQVTM and CDR2 is ANQGSEA. The CDR3 is 15 residues long. The CDR3 sequence is CSVEGGTKARDTQYF. CDR3 bases: TGCAGCGTTGAAGGAGGGACGAAGGCGAGAGATACGCAGTATTTT.

The chain uses TRBV12-3 or TRBV12-4 and TRBJ2-5; perhaps TRBD2 as D (5 bases). V was trimmed by 6 bases and J by 1 base, leaving 9 bases between them. The CDR3 is 13 residues long. The CDR3 DNA is TGTGCCAGCAGGCTGGGGAGCCAAGAGACCCAGTACTTC. Its protein product is CASRLGSQETQYF.

In its sample, this clonotype was seen many times. This chain links TRBV12-3 or TRBV12-4 with TRBJ2-2; 15 bases agree with TRBD2. CDR3 size: 19 residues. V shed 3 bases and J 4 bases; nucleotides not matched to a gene: 9. The CDR3 DNA sequence: TGTGCCAGCAGTTTGCCCGGGACTAGCGGGAGGAGGAGCACCGGGGAGCTGTTTTTT. Amino acid sequence: CASSLPGTSGRRSTGELFF.

This clonotype turned up a few times. V gene TRBV12-3 or TRBV12-4 combines with J gene TRBJ2-1, with 10 bases fitting TRBD1. After removal of 5 bases from V and 2 bases from J, the junction contained 3 bases not matched to a gene. This CDR3 is 15 amino acids long. CDR3 loop: CASSVGQGAYNEQFF. The CDR3 coding sequence is TGTGCCAGCAGTGTCGGACAGGGGGCCTACAATGAGCAGTTCTTC.

This clonotype was detected many times. The gene calls are TRBV2 and TRBJ2-1; D perhaps matches TRBD1 (6 bases). The CDR3 totals 14 residues. CDR1 and CDR2 from the germline V gene are SNHLY and FYNNEI. Trimming shortened V by 6 bases and J by 8 bases, and 17 bases separated the two germline ends. CDR3: CASRGGAAGHEQFF. In nucleotides, the CDR3 is TGTGCCAGCAGAGGGGGAGCCGCCGGGCATGAGCAGTTCTTC.

This clonotype was seen a few times. CDR3 sequence reads: CASAFSGRGEAFF. The CDR3 region has the DNA TGTGCTAGTGCCTTCTCGGGACGCGGTGAAGCTTTCTTT. The V call is TRBV12-5, the J call TRBJ1-1, with D possibly matching TRBD1 (5 bases). Germline V gene data show CDR1 as LGHNT and CDR2 as FRNRAP. Between the trimmed V and J ends, which lost 7 bases and 7 bases, there was a span of 16 bases. The CDR3 is 13 amino acids.

The sample holds many counts of this clonotype. J is TRBJ2-1 and V is TRBV5-1; the D gene is possibly TRBD2 (6 bases). V lost 0 bases and J 5 bases, leaving 18 bases between the germline ends. Germline CDR1 SGHRS, CDR2 YFSETQ. The CDR3 is made up of 17 amino acids. The CDR3 DNA sequence: TGCGCCAGCAGCTTGGACGTGGGAGGCCGGCCCAACAATGAGCAGTTCTTC. Encoded protein: CASSLDVGGRPNNEQFF.

Concerning this clonotype itself: Possible read error: a much larger clone is one base away. V is TRBV2 and J is TRBJ2-7; D unresolved. Germline V lookup: CDR1 SNHLY, CDR2 FYNNEI. This CDR3 spans 10 amino acids. CDR3 bases: TGTGCCAGCAGTGCCTACGGGCAGTACTTC. Amino acids: CASSAYGQYF.

In its sample, this clonotype was seen many times. The V call is TRBV28, the J call TRBJ2-7, with 8 bases that match TRBD1. After removal of 3 bases from V and 12 bases from J, the junction contained 7 bases not matched to a gene. The CDR3 is 12 residues long. Germline values: CDR1 MDHEN, CDR2 SYDVKM. This CDR3 is CASSFLGQGLYF. The DNA of the CDR3 is TGTGCCAGCAGTTTCCTCGGACAGGGACTGTACTTC.

This clonotype was recorded at least ten times. The chain has TRBV7-9 and TRBJ1-4, with TRBD1 matching over 10 bases. J lost 3 bases, V lost 1 base, and 2 bases had no gene match. The CDR3 consists of 16 residues. CDR1 and CDR2 (germline): SEHNR, FQNEAQ (reference sequence). CDR3 sequence (DNA): TGTGCCAGCAGCTTAGGGGACAGGGGATCTAATGAAAAACTGTTTTTT. The encoded protein is CASSLGDRGSNEKLFF.

In regard to this clonotype: This may be a read error, as it is one base from a much larger clone. The chain is built from TRBV12-3 or TRBV12-4 and TRBJ2-5; D may correspond to TRBD1 or TRBD2 (5 bases each). This CDR3 comprises 14 residues. CDR3 nucleotides: TGTGCCAGCAGTAGATACCGGGACCAAGAGACCCGGTACTTC. Encoded protein: CASSRYRDQETRYF.

This clonotype was observed a handful of times. CDR3 DNA: TGTGCCAGCAGCTGGGACTTAAGTGGCTACACCTTC. Amino acid sequence: CASSWDLSGYTF. V gene TRBV5-4 combines with J gene TRBJ1-2, with a possible D match to TRBD1 (5 bases). The V end was cut by 3 bases, the J end by 7 bases, with 10 bases between. The CDR3 runs 12 residues. CDR1 and CDR2 (germline): SGHNT, YYREEE (reference sequence). Using reference TRBV5-4 and TRBJ1-2 for the parts outside the CDR3, the full variable domain is ETGVTQSPTHLIKTRGQQVTLRCSSQSGHNTVSWYQQALGQGPQFIFQYYREEENGRGNFPPRFSGLQFPNYSSELNVNALELDDSALYLCASSWDLSGYTFGSGTRLTVV.